The 22 T cell receptor beta chains in this list originate from one sample, sequenced in a study of cytomegalovirus exposure and HLA in healthy donors. Profiled with immunoSEQ multiplex PCR; TCRdb holds only in-frame clones, not every one. The sample holds under 75,000 clones, around 95% seen once. Sequenced input: PBMCs. The receptors shown here come from a woman aged 18-29 years in good health and CMV-seropositive.

The chain combines TRBV15 with TRBJ1-3; D uncertain. Trimming removed 1 base from V and 0 bases from J, with 22 bases in between. CDR3 size: 20 residues. The germline gives CDR1 LNHNV, CDR2 YYDKDF (reference sequence). Written as DNA, the CDR3 is TGTGCCACCAGCAGAGGCCGCGGGGTGTCCTGGCAAAACTCTGGAAACACCATATATTTT. Amino acid sequence: CATSRGRGVSWQNSGNTIYF.

The rearrangement uses TRBV28 and TRBJ1-2; no reliable D call. The CDR3 runs 15 residues. Germline V gene data show CDR1 as MDHEN and CDR2 as SYDVKM. Trimming cost V 4 bases and J 2 bases, with 14 bases left between them. CDR3 in amino acids: CASSYRGNWNYGYTF. The CDR3 DNA reads as TGTGCCAGCAGTTACCGGGGTAATTGGAACTATGGCTACACCTTC.

As DNA, the CDR3 is TGCGCCAGCAGCCAACAAAACAGGGGAGAGACCCAGTACTTC. Translated, it gives CASSQQNRGETQYF. This chain connects TRBV4-1 to TRBJ2-5; TRBD1 agrees at 7 bases. CDR1 MGHRA and CDR2 YSYEKL come from the germline V gene. CDR3 length: 14 amino acids. Germline trimming cut 2 bases from V and 4 bases from J; bases unmatched to any gene: 4.

V is TRBV6-1 and J is TRBJ1-1; tentative D call: TRBD1 (5 bases). The CDR3 consists of 13 residues. Per the germline V gene, CDR1 is MNHNS and CDR2 is SASEGT. The V gene lost 8 bases and the J gene lost 7 bases, with 17 bases spanning the gap. CDR3 DNA: TGTGCCAGCTTTAGTGGGGCCCAAAATGAAGCTTTCTTT. It encodes CASFSGAQNEAFF.

The chain recombines TRBV5-4 with TRBJ2-7, with TRBD1 identical over 8 bases. The germline V gene encodes CDR1 SGHNT and CDR2 YYREEE (reference sequence). The CDR3 runs 15 residues. V was pared by 4 bases and J by 4 bases, with 10 bases of the junction left unmatched. CDR3 residues: CASSRRQGSSYEQYF. The CDR3 DNA is TGTGCCAGCAGCCGCAGACAGGGGTCCTCGTACGAGCAGTACTTC.

The chain carries TRBV6-6 and TRBJ2-7, with D possibly being TRBD1 (6 bases). This CDR3 region has 12 residues. Germline V CDR1 and CDR2: MNHNY, SVGAGI (reference sequence). Trimming removed 6 bases at V and 7 bases at J, with 13 bases between. CDR3 amino acids: CASSGDTGEQYF. As DNA, the CDR3 is TGTGCCAGCAGCGGGGACACGGGGGAGCAGTACTTC.

This chain connects TRBV10-3 to TRBJ1-2; maybe TRBD1 (5 bases). With 6 bases removed from V and 5 bases from J, the gap between germline ends came to 13 bases. CDR3 length: 13 amino acids. CDR1 and CDR2 from the germline V gene are ENHRY and SYGVKD. CDR3 region: CAIRIGATYGYTF. The CDR3 DNA follows: TGTGCCATCAGAATAGGGGCGACTTATGGCTACACCTTC.

V usage is TRBV6-4 and J usage is TRBJ2-1; 9 nucleotides match TRBD2. Germline loops: CDR1 MRHNA, CDR2 SNTAGT. J lost 0 bases, V lost 8 bases, and 2 bases had no gene match. The CDR3 is 14 amino acids. CDR3 sequence reads: CASSREGSYNEQFF. The CDR3 DNA reads TGTGCCAGCTCGCGGGAGGGCTCCTACAATGAGCAGTTCTTC.

The chain carries TRBV2 and TRBJ2-1; weak D call: TRBD2 (6 bases). Germline CDR1 and CDR2: SNHLY and FYNNEI. Trimming took off 4 bases at V and 8 bases at J, with 18 bases between the two ends. The CDR3 has 15 amino acids. The CDR3 loop is CASSVGGARSHEQFF. The CDR3 bases are TGTGCCAGCAGTGTCGGCGGGGCCCGGTCCCATGAGCAGTTCTTC.

The V and J genes are TRBV5-1 and TRBJ1-4; D is uncertain. The CDR3 loop spans 11 amino acids. The V end was cut by 4 bases, the J end by 10 bases, with 8 bases between. Germline V gene data show CDR1 as SGHRS and CDR2 as YFSETQ. DNA for the CDR3: TGCGCCAGCAGCGAGGAAGGAAAACTGTTTTTT. It translates to CASSEEGKLFF.

The chain joins TRBV28 to TRBJ2-3; 7 nucleotides line up with TRBD1. V lost 8 bases, J lost 2 bases, and 10 bases stayed unmatched. This CDR3 spans 15 amino acids. CDR1 and CDR2 from the germline V gene are MDHEN and SYDVKM. For the CDR3, the DNA is TGTGCCAGCTGGAGGACAGGTGATTACACAGATACGCAGTATTTT. Translation gives CASWRTGDYTDTQYF.

V and J are TRBV5-1 and TRBJ1-1; 8 nucleotides align to TRBD1. The ends lost 5 bases at V and 3 bases at J; junction bases unmatched: 9. The germline CDR1 and CDR2 sequences are SGHRS and YFSETQ. The CDR3 runs to 15 residues. The CDR3 spells CASRLLGQGDTEAFF. The CDR3, as DNA: TGCGCCAGCAGACTCTTAGGACAGGGTGACACTGAAGCTTTCTTT.

The chain has TRBV15 and TRBJ1-2, with a possible D match to TRBD1 (5 bases). The V gene lost 0 bases and the J gene lost 8 bases, with 13 bases spanning the gap. The CDR3 extends over 14 amino acids. The germline gives CDR1 LNHNV, CDR2 YYDKDF (reference sequence). The CDR3, as DNA: TGTGCCACCAGCAGAGATCGGGGGGTCCGAGGCTACACCTTC. It specifies CATSRDRGVRGYTF.

This clone was recorded once. This chain uses TRBV2 with TRBJ2-2, with D possibly TRBD2 on 6 matching bases. V was clipped by 8 bases and J by 6 bases, with 16 bases between them. CDR1 and CDR2 (germline): SNHLY, FYNNEI. CDR3 length: 14 amino acids. CDR3 residues: CASGGLALSGELFF. The CDR3 DNA follows: TGTGCCAGCGGAGGGCTAGCGCTCTCCGGGGAGCTGTTTTTT.

The chain carries TRBV6-1 and TRBJ1-1; D might be TRBD1 (5 bases). CDR3 size: 12 residues. The V and J ends lost 4 bases and 8 bases respectively, with 11 bases between them. CDR1 and CDR2 from the germline V gene are MNHNS and SASEGT. The CDR3 nucleotides read TGTGCCAGCAGTGTAAGGGACTTCGAAGCTTTCTTT. Residues: CASSVRDFEAFF.

The J gene is TRBJ2-7, the V gene TRBV30; a possible D gene is TRBD2 (7 bases). Trimming took 4 bases from V and 3 from J, leaving 13 bases between them. The germline CDR1 and CDR2 sequences are GTSNPN and SVGIG (reference sequence). The CDR3 sequence is 13 residues long. The CDR3 nucleotides are TGTGCCTGGAACGGGGGGCGGTTCTACGAGCAGTACTTC. Translated: CAWNGGRFYEQYF.

The rearrangement uses TRBV6-6 and TRBJ1-5; D ambiguous. In germline, CDR1 is MNHNY, CDR2 SVGAGI (reference sequence). V lost 2 bases and J lost 6, with 5 bases in between. CDR3 size: 12 residues. CDR3 sequence: CASSYISQPQHF. The CDR3, as DNA: TGTGCCAGCAGTTACATCTCTCAGCCCCAGCATTTT.

This chain uses TRBV28 with TRBJ1-5, with TRBD1 matching 8 bases. CDR3 size: 18 residues. Trimming cost V 3 bases and J 1 base; bases outside gene matches: 11. CDR1 is MDHEN and CDR2 is SYDVKM in the germline V gene. The CDR3 reads CASSLDLGQAPSNQPQHF. The CDR3 region has the DNA TGTGCCAGCAGTTTGGATCTGGGACAGGCCCCAAGCAATCAGCCCCAGCATTTT.

V is TRBV7-9 and J is TRBJ1-2; 8 nucleotides align to TRBD1. The V gene's germline CDR1 is SEHNR and CDR2 FQNEAQ (reference sequence). The CDR3 totals 15 residues. V gave up 0 bases and J gave up 8 bases; unmatched junction bases: 8. The DNA for the CDR3 is TGTGCCAGCAGCTTAGCGAGGGAGACAGGGGAGGGCTACACCTTC. Amino acid sequence: CASSLARETGEGYTF.

The CDR3 sequence: CASSPNLGTGGADGYTF. In DNA form, the CDR3 reads TGTGCCAGCAGCCCCAACCTCGGGACAGGGGGCGCGGATGGCTACACCTTC. J is TRBJ1-2 and V is TRBV7-9; 12 nucleotides agree with TRBD1. Germline CDR1 reads SEHNR; CDR2 reads FQNEAQ (reference sequence). The CDR3 has 17 amino acids. The V gene end was trimmed by 5 bases and the J gene end by 6 bases; junction bases not matched to a gene: 13.

The chain uses TRBV11-2 and TRBJ2-3; the match to TRBD2 covers 11 bases. V trimming: 1 base; J trimming: 7 bases; junction bases outside the gene matches: 10. This CDR3 has 17 amino acids. CDR1 and CDR2 (germline): SGHAT, FQNNGV. CDR3 sequence (DNA): TGTGCCAGCAGCTTAGTATCATTAGCGGGGGGGTACAATACGCAGTATTTT. This codes for CASSLVSLAGGYNTQYF.

This clone was recorded only once. This chain uses TRBV19 with TRBJ2-2; 9 positions agree with TRBD1. The V gene end was trimmed by 2 bases and the J gene end by 3 bases; junction bases not matched to a gene: 7. CDR3 size: 17 residues. Per the germline V gene, CDR1 is LNHDA and CDR2 is SQIVND (reference sequence). The CDR3 region is CASSISHRGRDTGELFF. The CDR3 coding sequence is TGTGCCAGTAGTATATCCCACAGGGGGCGGGACACCGGGGAGCTGTTTTTT.